Listed here are 2 T cell receptor beta chains from one sample, sequenced in a study of blood T cell repertoires in COVID-19. Libraries were prepared by immunoSEQ multiplex PCR; TCRdb keeps only in-frame clonotypes and omits some of them. The table has 340,000 or so clones, around nine tenths seen once. The material sequenced was peripheral blood. The receptors come from a man over 45 with active or convalescent COVID-19.

In this sample, this clone turned up a few times. This chain joins TRBV7-9 and TRBJ1-6; 10 bases are shared with TRBD1. Germline V CDR1 and CDR2: SEHNR, FQNEAQ (reference sequence). This CDR3 comprises 16 residues. After removal of 5 bases from V and 6 bases from J, the junction contained 7 bases not matched to a gene. The CDR3 region has the DNA TGTGCCAGCAGCCACCTGGACAGGGGGAGTAATTCACCCCTCCACTTT. As protein: CASSHLDRGSNSPLHF.

The count of this clone is one. The gene calls are TRBV9 and TRBJ2-5; 10 bases fit TRBD2. Germline loops: CDR1 SGDLS, CDR2 YYNGEE. V was pared by 2 bases and J by 2 bases, with 21 bases of the junction left unmatched. The CDR3 is 21 residues long. CDR3 in amino acids: CASSVHPTGTSDLGLQETQYF. The CDR3 region has the DNA TGTGCCAGCAGCGTTCACCCTACCGGGACTAGCGATCTGGGGCTACAAGAGACCCAGTACTTC.